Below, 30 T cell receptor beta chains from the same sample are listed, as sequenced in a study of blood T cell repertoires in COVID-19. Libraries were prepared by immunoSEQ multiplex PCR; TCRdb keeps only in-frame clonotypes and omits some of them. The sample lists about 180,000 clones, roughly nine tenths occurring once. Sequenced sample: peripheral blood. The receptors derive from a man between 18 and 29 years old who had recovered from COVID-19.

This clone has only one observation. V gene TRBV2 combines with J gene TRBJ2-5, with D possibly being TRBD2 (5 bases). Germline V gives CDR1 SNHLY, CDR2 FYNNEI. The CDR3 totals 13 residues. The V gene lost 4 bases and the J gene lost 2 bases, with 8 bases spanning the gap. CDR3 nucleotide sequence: TGTGCCAGCAGTGGGGAGACTCAAGAGACCCAGTACTTC. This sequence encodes CASSGETQETQYF.

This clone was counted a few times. CDR3 region: CATEGAAFF. CDR3 sequence (DNA): TGTGCCACCGAGGGGGCAGCTTTCTTT. V usage is TRBV24-1 and J usage is TRBJ1-1; 7 nucleotides agree with TRBD1. With V trimmed by 9 bases and J by 10 bases, 1 base remained unmatched. The CDR3 sequence is 9 residues long. Germline CDR1 KGHDR, CDR2 SFDVKD.

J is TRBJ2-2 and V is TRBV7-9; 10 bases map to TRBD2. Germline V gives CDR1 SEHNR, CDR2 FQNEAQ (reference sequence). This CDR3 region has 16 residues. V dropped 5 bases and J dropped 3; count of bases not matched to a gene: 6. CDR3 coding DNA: TGTGCCAGCAGCCCTGGGACTAGCGCCCACACCGGGGAGCTGTTTTTT. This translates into CASSPGTSAHTGELFF.

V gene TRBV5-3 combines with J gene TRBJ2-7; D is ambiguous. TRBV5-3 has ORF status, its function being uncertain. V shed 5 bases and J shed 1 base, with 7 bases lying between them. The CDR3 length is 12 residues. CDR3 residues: CARSPLSYEQYF. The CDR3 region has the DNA TGTGCCAGAAGTCCTTTGTCCTACGAGCAGTACTTC.

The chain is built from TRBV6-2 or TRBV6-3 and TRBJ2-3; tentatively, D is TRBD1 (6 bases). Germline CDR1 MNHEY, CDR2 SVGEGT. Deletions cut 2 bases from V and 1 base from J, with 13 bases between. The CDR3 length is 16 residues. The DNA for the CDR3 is TGTGCCAGCAGTTACCCATCATCAGGGGGCACAGATACGCAGTATTTT. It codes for CASSYPSSGGTDTQYF.

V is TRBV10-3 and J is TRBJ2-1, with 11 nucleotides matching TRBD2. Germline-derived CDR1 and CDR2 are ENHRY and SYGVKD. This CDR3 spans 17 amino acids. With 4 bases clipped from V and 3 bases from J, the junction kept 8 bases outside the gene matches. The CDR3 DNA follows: TGTGCCATCAGTGTGACGCTAGCGGGAGGTCTCTACAATGAGCAGTTCTTC. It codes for CAISVTLAGGLYNEQFF.

CDR3 nucleotide sequence: TGCGCCAGTAAGACGCCAGGGACACCCCTCCACTTT. Amino acids: CASKTPGTPLHF. This chain links TRBV5-1 with TRBJ1-6; TRBD1 might be the D (5 bases). CDR1 and CDR2 (germline): SGHRS, YFSETQ. The CDR3 extends over 12 amino acids. Trimming stripped 8 bases from V and 11 bases from J, with 14 bases between. The whole variable domain, filled in from reference TRBV5-1 and TRBJ1-6, reads KAGVTQTPRYLIKTRGQQVTLSCSPISGHRSVSWYQQTPGQGLQFLFEYFSETQRNKGNFPGRFSGRQFSNSRSEMNVSTLELGDSALYLCASKTPGTPLHFGNGTRLTVT.

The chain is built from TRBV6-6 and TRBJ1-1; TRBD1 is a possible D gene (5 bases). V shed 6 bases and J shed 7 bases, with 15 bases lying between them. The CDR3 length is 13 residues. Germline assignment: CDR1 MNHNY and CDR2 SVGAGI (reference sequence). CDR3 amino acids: CASSTTATVEAFF. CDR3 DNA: TGTGCCAGCAGCACGACAGCCACCGTTGAAGCTTTCTTT.

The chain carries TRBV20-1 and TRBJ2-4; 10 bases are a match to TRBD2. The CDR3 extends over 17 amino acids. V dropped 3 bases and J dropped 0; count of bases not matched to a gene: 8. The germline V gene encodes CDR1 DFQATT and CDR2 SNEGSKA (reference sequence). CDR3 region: CSASQAGGPLAKNIQYF. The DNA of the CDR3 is TGCAGTGCTAGTCAAGCGGGAGGGCCACTAGCCAAAAACATTCAGTACTTC.

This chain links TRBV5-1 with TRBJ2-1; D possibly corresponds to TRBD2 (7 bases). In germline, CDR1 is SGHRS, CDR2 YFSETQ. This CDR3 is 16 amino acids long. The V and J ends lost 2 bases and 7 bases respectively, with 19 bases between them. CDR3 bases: TGCGCCAGCAGCTTCGGGGGGCTACCAGAGGGGAATGAGCAGTTCTTC. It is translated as CASSFGGLPEGNEQFF.

CDR3 bases: TGCGCCAGCAGCTTGAATAGTCGTGGGGGGGAGACCCAGTACTTC. Residues: CASSLNSRGGETQYF. V and J are TRBV5-1 and TRBJ2-5; D might be TRBD2 (6 bases). The CDR3 extends over 15 amino acids. The germline CDR1 and CDR2 sequences are SGHRS and YFSETQ. The V end lost 1 base, the J end lost 5 bases, and 15 bases lay between the germline ends.

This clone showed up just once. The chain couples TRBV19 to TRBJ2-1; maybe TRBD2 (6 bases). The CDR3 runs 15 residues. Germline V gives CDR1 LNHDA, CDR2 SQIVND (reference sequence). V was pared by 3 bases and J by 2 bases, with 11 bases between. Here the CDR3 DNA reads TGTGCCAGTAGTATTCTAGCGAACACCTACAATGAGCAGTTCTTC. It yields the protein CASSILANTYNEQFF.

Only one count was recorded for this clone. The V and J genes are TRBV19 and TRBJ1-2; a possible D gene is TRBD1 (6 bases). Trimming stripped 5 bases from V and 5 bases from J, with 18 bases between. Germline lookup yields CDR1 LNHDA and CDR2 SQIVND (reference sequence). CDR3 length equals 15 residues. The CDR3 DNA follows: TGTGCCAGTAGTCTACCGGGGGGGGCGAAATATGGCTACACCTTC. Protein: CASSLPGGAKYGYTF.

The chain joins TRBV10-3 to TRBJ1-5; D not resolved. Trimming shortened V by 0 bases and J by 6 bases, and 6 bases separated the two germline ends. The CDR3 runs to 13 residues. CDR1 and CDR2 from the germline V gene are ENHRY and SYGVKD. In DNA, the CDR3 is TGTGCCATCAGTGAGTCAGAGGTTCAGCCCCAGCATTTT. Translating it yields CAISESEVQPQHF.

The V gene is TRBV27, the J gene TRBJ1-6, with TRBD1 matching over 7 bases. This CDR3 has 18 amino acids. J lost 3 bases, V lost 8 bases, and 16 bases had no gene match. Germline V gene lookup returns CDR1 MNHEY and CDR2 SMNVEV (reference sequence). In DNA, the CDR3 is TGTGCCAGCCGCACCTTAATTCCCGACAGGGTCTATAATTCACCCCTCCACTTT. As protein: CASRTLIPDRVYNSPLHF.

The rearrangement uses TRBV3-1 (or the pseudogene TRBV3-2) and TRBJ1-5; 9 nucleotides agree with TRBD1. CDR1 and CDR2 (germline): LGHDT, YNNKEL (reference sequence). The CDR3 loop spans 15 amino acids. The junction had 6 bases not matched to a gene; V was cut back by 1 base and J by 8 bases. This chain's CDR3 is CASSQAHRGREPQHF. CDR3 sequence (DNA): TGTGCCAGCAGCCAAGCTCACAGGGGGCGCGAGCCCCAGCATTTT.

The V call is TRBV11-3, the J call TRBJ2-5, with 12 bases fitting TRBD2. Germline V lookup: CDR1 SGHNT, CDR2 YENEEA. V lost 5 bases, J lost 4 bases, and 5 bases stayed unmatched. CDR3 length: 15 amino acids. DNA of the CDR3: TGTGCCAGCAGCGCCACGGGACTAGCGGGAGAGACCCAGTACTTC. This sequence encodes CASSATGLAGETQYF.

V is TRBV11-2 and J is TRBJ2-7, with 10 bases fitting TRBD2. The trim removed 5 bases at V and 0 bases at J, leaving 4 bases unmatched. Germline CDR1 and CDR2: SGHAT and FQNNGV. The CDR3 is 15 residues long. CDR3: CASSPGLASSYEQYF. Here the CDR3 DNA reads TGTGCCAGCAGCCCGGGACTAGCGAGCTCCTACGAGCAGTACTTC.

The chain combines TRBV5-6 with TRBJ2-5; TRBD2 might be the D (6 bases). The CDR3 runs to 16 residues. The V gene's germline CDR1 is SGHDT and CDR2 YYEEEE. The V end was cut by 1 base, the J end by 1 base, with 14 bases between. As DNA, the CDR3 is TGTGCCAGCAGCTTGACCTTCGGGGGTGTCCAAGAGACCCAGTACTTC. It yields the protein CASSLTFGGVQETQYF.

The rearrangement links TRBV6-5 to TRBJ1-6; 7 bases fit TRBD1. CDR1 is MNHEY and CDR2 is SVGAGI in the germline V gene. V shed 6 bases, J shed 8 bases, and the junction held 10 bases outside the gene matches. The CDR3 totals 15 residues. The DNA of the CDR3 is TGTGCCAGCAGGGGCCGGACAGGAGAGTATTCACCCCTCCACTTT. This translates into CASRGRTGEYSPLHF.

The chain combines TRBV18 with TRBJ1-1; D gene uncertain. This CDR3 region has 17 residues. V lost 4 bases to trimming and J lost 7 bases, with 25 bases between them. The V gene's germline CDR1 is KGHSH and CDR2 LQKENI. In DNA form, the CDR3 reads TGTGCCAGCTCACGCCCCTACTTGGCCCGCGGCGAAGTTGAAGCTTTCTTT. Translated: CASSRPYLARGEVEAFF.

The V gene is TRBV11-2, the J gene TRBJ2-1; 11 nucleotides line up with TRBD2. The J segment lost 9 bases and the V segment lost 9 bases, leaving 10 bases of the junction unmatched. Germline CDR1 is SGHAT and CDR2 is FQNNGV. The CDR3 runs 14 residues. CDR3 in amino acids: CASGGLAAVGEQFF. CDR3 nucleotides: TGTGCCAGTGGGGGACTAGCGGCGGTGGGTGAGCAGTTCTTC.

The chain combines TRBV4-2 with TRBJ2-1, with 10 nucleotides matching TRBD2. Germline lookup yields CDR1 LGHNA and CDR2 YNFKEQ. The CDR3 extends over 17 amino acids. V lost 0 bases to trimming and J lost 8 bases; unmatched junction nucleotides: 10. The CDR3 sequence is CASSQEASGRAWDEQFF. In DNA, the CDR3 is TGTGCCAGCAGCCAAGAGGCAAGCGGGAGGGCTTGGGATGAGCAGTTCTTC.

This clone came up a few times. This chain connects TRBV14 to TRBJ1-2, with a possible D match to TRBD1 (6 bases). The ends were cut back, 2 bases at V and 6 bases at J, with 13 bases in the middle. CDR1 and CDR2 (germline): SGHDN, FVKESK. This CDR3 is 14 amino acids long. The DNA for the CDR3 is TGTGCCAGCAGCCAACAACGGACAGTGGATGGCTACACCTTC. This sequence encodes CASSQQRTVDGYTF.

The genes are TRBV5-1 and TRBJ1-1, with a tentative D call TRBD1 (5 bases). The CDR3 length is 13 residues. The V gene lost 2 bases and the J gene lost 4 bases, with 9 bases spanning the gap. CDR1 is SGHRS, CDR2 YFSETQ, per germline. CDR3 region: CASSFDRATEAFF. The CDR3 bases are TGCGCCAGCAGCTTCGACAGAGCCACTGAAGCTTTCTTT. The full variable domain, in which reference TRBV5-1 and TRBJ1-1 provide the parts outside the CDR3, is KAGVTQTPRYLIKTRGQQVTLSCSPISGHRSVSWYQQTPGQGLQFLFEYFSETQRNKGNFPGRFSGRQFSNSRSEMNVSTLELGDSALYLCASSFDRATEAFFGQGTRLTVV.

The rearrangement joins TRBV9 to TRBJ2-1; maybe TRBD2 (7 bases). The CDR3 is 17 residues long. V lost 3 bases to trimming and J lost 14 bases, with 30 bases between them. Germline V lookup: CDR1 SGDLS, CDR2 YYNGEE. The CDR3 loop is CASSAGMGGATRGREFF. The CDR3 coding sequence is TGTGCCAGCAGCGCGGGGATGGGGGGGGCTACCCGCGGTCGTGAGTTCTTC.

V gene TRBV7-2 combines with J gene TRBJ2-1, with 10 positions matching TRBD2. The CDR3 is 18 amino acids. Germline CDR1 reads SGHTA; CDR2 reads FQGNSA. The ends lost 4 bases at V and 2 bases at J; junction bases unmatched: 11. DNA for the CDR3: TGTGCCAGCAGCTCGGGGGGCTTTAGCGGGAGGCCCTACAATGAGCAGTTCTTC. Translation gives CASSSGGFSGRPYNEQFF.

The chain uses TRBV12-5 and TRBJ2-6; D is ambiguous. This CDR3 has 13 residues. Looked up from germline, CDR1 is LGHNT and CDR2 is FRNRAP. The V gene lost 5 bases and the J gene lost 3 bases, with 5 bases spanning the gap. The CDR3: CASGPGGANVLTF. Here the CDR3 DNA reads TGTGCTAGTGGTCCGGGTGGGGCCAACGTCCTGACTTTC.

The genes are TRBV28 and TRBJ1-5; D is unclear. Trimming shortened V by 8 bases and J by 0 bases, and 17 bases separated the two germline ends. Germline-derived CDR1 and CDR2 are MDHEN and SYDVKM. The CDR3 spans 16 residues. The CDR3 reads CASLAPAQYSNQPQHF. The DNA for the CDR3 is TGTGCCAGCCTCGCCCCGGCACAGTATAGCAATCAGCCCCAGCATTTT. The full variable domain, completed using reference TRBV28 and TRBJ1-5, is DVKVTQSSRYLVKRTGEKVFLECVQDMDHENMFWYRQDPGLGLRLIYFSYDVKMKEKGDIPEGYSVSREKKERFSLILESASTNQTSMYLCASLAPAQYSNQPQHFGDGTRLSIL.

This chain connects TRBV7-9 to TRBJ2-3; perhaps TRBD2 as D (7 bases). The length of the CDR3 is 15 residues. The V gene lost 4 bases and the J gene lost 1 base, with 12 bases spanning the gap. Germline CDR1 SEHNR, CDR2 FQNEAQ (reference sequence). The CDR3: CASSSQGRGTDTQYF. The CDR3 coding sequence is TGTGCCAGCAGCTCCCAGGGGAGGGGCACAGATACGCAGTATTTT.